A selection of T cell receptor beta chains follows, all from one sample in a study of T cell changes during pregnancy in multiple sclerosis. Sequencing used immunoSEQ multiplex PCR; TCRdb keeps in-frame clones, though not all of them. The sample lists tens of thousands of clones, just over 90% occurring once. Sequencing was performed on peripheral blood, taken in the second trimester of pregnancy. These receptors were collected from a female donor with multiple sclerosis, enrolled in a pregnancy study. Each CDR3 is given without its conserved first and last residue.

V gene: TRBV5-1; J gene: TRBJ2-2; CDR3 protein: ASSSGTGISGELF
V gene: TRBV27; J gene: TRBJ2-6; CDR3 protein: ASSLTQFSSGANVLT
V gene: TRBV19; J gene: TRBJ1-2; CDR3 protein: ASIIAASGNYGYT
V gene: TRBV11-2; J gene: TRBJ2-7; CDR3 protein: ASRPASGTEQY
V gene: TRBV7-6; J gene: TRBJ2-1; CDR3 protein: ASSLAAGGPYNEQF
V gene: TRBV28; J gene: TRBJ1-5; CDR3 protein: ASSPIAGGNQPQH
V gene: TRBV7-6; J gene: TRBJ1-3; CDR3 protein: ASSLQGLGNTIY
V gene: TRBV6-1; J gene: TRBJ2-1; CDR3 protein: ASSELSGGASNEQF
V gene: TRBV4-1; J gene: TRBJ2-5; CDR3 protein: ASSQGAAKD
V gene: TRBV19; J gene: TRBJ1-2; CDR3 protein: ASSIDLEEVRGYT
V gene: TRBV10-3; J gene: TRBJ2-2; CDR3 protein: AISEPRTGNTGELF
V gene: TRBV30; J gene: TRBJ1-2; CDR3 protein: AWSAGTANYGYT
V gene: TRBV10-3; J gene: TRBJ2-2; CDR3 protein: AISEQNRGPANTGELF
V gene: TRBV28; J gene: TRBJ1-6; CDR3 protein: ASSIPSGNSPLH
V gene: TRBV30; J gene: TRBJ1-4; CDR3 protein: ACARSSRDEKLF
V gene: TRBV6-1; J gene: TRBJ1-2; CDR3 protein: ASSEAYDRVYGYT
V gene: TRBV9; J gene: TRBJ2-1; CDR3 protein: ASSQSSGGTAYNEQF
V gene: TRBV10-3; J gene: TRBJ1-3; CDR3 protein: AISEDGGNTIY
V gene: TRBV27; J gene: TRBJ1-6; CDR3 protein: ASRHRDRGSPLH
V gene: TRBV4-1; J gene: TRBJ2-3; CDR3 protein: ASSQSGVGTQY
V gene: TRBV5-1; J gene: TRBJ1-2; CDR3 protein: ASSLGRGQTIDGYT
V gene: TRBV10-3; J gene: TRBJ1-1; CDR3 protein: AIRDRTTRTEAF
V gene: TRBV5-1; J gene: TRBJ2-1; CDR3 protein: ASSFTTRDEQF
V gene: TRBV10-3; J gene: TRBJ1-1; CDR3 protein: AISTPTGGNTEAF
V gene: TRBV30; J gene: TRBJ1-2; CDR3 protein: AWNHRVWDYT
V gene: TRBV10-1; J gene: TRBJ1-2; CDR3 protein: ASRRNREGYT
V gene: TRBV5-6; J gene: TRBJ1-3; CDR3 protein: ASSLDGQGALSGNTIY
V gene: TRBV7-2; J gene: TRBJ2-1; CDR3 protein: ASSLVGGGAEGSYNEQF
V gene: TRBV10-1; J gene: TRBJ2-1; CDR3 protein: ASSAERLGNEQF
V gene: TRBV9; J gene: TRBJ1-4; CDR3 protein: ASSEDRGSHNEKLF
V gene: TRBV19; J gene: TRBJ2-3; CDR3 protein: ASRDSGSKDTQY
V gene: TRBV2; J gene: TRBJ2-7; CDR3 protein: ASSGGAGYEQY
V gene: TRBV5-1; J gene: TRBJ1-1; CDR3 protein: ASSYGQGTEAF
V gene: TRBV5-1; J gene: TRBJ2-1; CDR3 protein: ASSLVRSEQF
V gene: TRBV7-6; J gene: TRBJ2-3; CDR3 protein: ASSLVIGGTSTDTQY
V gene: TRBV29-1; J gene: TRBJ2-7; CDR3 protein: SVGGLAVQEQY
V gene: TRBV6-1; J gene: TRBJ2-3; CDR3 protein: ASSEFGQLTDTQY
V gene: TRBV7-3; J gene: TRBJ2-3; CDR3 protein: ASSLWARGPDTQY
V gene: TRBV9; J gene: TRBJ2-5; CDR3 protein: ASSPRLAGTQETQY
V gene: TRBV4-1; J gene: TRBJ1-1; CDR3 protein: ASSQDHGQGWVSLTTEAF
V gene: TRBV27; J gene: TRBJ2-2; CDR3 protein: ASRRRGAGELF
V gene: TRBV6-5; J gene: TRBJ1-5; CDR3 protein: ASSYSGQGDQPQH
V gene: TRBV7-9; J gene: TRBJ1-3; CDR3 protein: ASSSHWGGSGNTIY
V gene: TRBV5-5; J gene: TRBJ1-4; CDR3 protein: ASIRGGSINEKLF
V gene: TRBV19; J gene: TRBJ1-4; CDR3 protein: ASSIDGLNEKLF
V gene: TRBV30; J gene: TRBJ2-1; CDR3 protein: AWSRVRTSGGGSYNEQF